These 19 T cell receptor beta chains share one sample of origin, sequenced in a study of T cell changes during pregnancy in multiple sclerosis. The assay was immunoSEQ multiplex PCR, and TCRdb's table has in-frame clones only and misses some. The repertoire holds about 60,000 clones, around 93% seen once, with about 4% in the top ten. Sequences were derived from CD8+ T cells from peripheral blood mononuclear cells, sampled in the second trimester of pregnancy. The receptor set was obtained from a female donor with multiple sclerosis, enrolled in a pregnancy study.

The rearrangement joins TRBV14 to TRBJ1-4, with 8 bases lining up with TRBD1. This CDR3 is built from 14 residues. CDR1 and CDR2 (germline): SGHDN, FVKESK. J lost 10 bases, V lost 3 bases, and 7 bases had no gene match. CDR3 region: CASSHSAGGGKLFF. CDR3 DNA sequence: TGTGCCAGCAGCCACTCCGCAGGGGGCGGAAAACTGTTTTTT.

The V gene is TRBV10-3, the J gene TRBJ2-7; TRBD1 agrees at 8 bases. CDR3 size: 16 residues. CDR1 is ENHRY and CDR2 is SYGVKD in the germline V gene. Germline trimming cut 7 bases from V and 4 bases from J; bases unmatched to any gene: 15. The CDR3 sequence is CAITEPGQGPVYEQYF. DNA for the CDR3: TGTGCCATCACCGAGCCCGGACAGGGTCCTGTGTACGAGCAGTACTTC.

This chain joins TRBV27 and TRBJ2-1; D unclear. The CDR3 loop spans 13 amino acids. Germline V gene lookup returns CDR1 MNHEY and CDR2 SMNVEV (reference sequence). The germline V and J ends were trimmed by 3 bases and 8 bases, with 11 bases remaining between them. In DNA, the CDR3 is TGTGCCAGCAGTTTCTCGATCCAGTATGAGCAGTTCTTC. This codes for CASSFSIQYEQFF.

This chain links TRBV9 with TRBJ2-1, with D hard to call. Trimming took 4 bases from V and 9 from J, leaving 8 bases between them. The germline V gene has CDR1 SGDLS and CDR2 YYNGEE. CDR3 size: 11 residues. Here the CDR3 reads CASSTSTEQFF. CDR3 DNA sequence: TGTGCCAGCAGCACATCCACTGAGCAGTTCTTC.

This clone was found a few times. The gene calls are TRBV6-6 and TRBJ2-2; 11 nucleotides match TRBD2. Germline V CDR1 and CDR2: MNHNY, SVGAGI (reference sequence). The CDR3 loop spans 16 amino acids. Trimming removed 6 bases from V and 6 bases from J; junction bases left unmatched: 9. DNA of the CDR3: TGTGCCAGCAGGTCGACTAGCGGGGTGGCTGCCGGGGAGCTGTTTTTT. Encoded protein: CASRSTSGVAAGELFF.

The chain couples TRBV29-1 to TRBJ2-1; 7 nucleotides agree with TRBD1. Germline lookup yields CDR1 SQVTM and CDR2 ANQGSEA. J lost 8 bases, V lost 6 bases, and 7 bases had no gene match. The CDR3 sequence is 12 residues long. The CDR3 DNA follows: TGCAGCGTCCAGGGGGTTCGGGATGAGCAGTTCTTC. Encoded protein: CSVQGVRDEQFF.

This clone was observed a few times. This sequence joins TRBV11-2 and TRBJ2-2, with unresolved D. Germline assignment: CDR1 SGHAT and CDR2 FQNNGV. This CDR3 comprises 13 residues. Trimming cost V 8 bases and J 5 bases, with 12 bases left between them. The CDR3 loop is CASSDSSTGELFF. CDR3 sequence (DNA): TGTGCCAGCTCCGACTCGAGTACCGGGGAGCTGTTTTTT.

The table lists this clone with a few counts. The chain employs TRBV5-1 and TRBJ1-1; 7 bases align to TRBD1. V was clipped by 1 base and J by 4 bases; unmatched bases: 1. The V gene's germline CDR1 is SGHRS and CDR2 YFSETQ. The CDR3 is 13 amino acids. CDR3 bases: TGCGCCAGCAGCTTGAGGACAGGCACTGAAGCTTTCTTT. Residues: CASSLRTGTEAFF.

This clone was seen only a few times. The chain couples TRBV5-1 to TRBJ2-2; perhaps TRBD1 as D (6 bases). Germline CDR1 is SGHRS and CDR2 is YFSETQ. Trimming stripped 5 bases from V and 7 bases from J, with 21 bases between. CDR3 length: 16 amino acids. CDR3 coding DNA: TGCGCCAGCAGATGGACAGACTTAGGGGCTATCGGGGAGCTGTTTTTT. It codes for CASRWTDLGAIGELFF.

V gene TRBV12-5 combines with J gene TRBJ1-5, with 9 bases identical to TRBD1. This CDR3 comprises 14 residues. The germline gives CDR1 LGHNT, CDR2 FRNRAP. Trimming removed 5 bases from V and 9 bases from J; junction bases left unmatched: 8. In DNA, the CDR3 is TGTGCTAGTGGTCCGGGACAGGGACTCACGCCCCAGCATTTT. It codes for CASGPGQGLTPQHF.

The chain carries TRBV5-1 and TRBJ1-6; D is undetermined. The CDR3 loop spans 16 amino acids. CDR1 is SGHRS, CDR2 YFSETQ, per germline. V lost 0 bases and J lost 7, with 14 bases in between. The CDR3 here is CASSLEAARLNSPLHF. The CDR3 nucleotides read TGCGCCAGCAGCTTGGAGGCAGCTAGGTTAAATTCACCCCTCCACTTT.

This chain uses TRBV29-1 with TRBJ2-7; TRBD1 might be the D (6 bases). This CDR3 is 17 amino acids long. Trimming pared 6 bases from V and 3 bases from J, leaving 27 bases between. CDR1 is SQVTM and CDR2 is ANQGSEA in the germline V gene. The CDR3 DNA sequence: TGCAGCGTGAACGCCCAAAACACTCCCAGGGGAGTCTACGAGCAGTACTTC. This encodes CSVNAQNTPRGVYEQYF.

V gene TRBV6-5 combines with J gene TRBJ1-1; TRBD1 matches 8 bases. Trimming took 5 bases from V and 1 from J; bases not matched to a gene: 3. Germline values: CDR1 MNHEY, CDR2 SVGAGI. The CDR3 consists of 14 residues. CDR3 residues: CASSLQGANTEAFF. CDR3 bases: TGTGCCAGCAGTCTCCAGGGGGCGAACACTGAAGCTTTCTTT.

This chain links TRBV6-6 with TRBJ1-1; D unclear. V was clipped by 4 bases and J by 3 bases, with 15 bases between them. The germline V gene encodes CDR1 MNHNY and CDR2 SVGAGI (reference sequence). The CDR3 loop spans 15 amino acids. The CDR3 sequence is CASSSVWAGHTEAFF. As DNA, the CDR3 is TGTGCCAGCAGTTCCGTCTGGGCCGGCCACACTGAAGCTTTCTTT.

The chain couples TRBV9 to TRBJ2-1; TRBD2 matches at 15 bases. V was pared by 3 bases and J by 7 bases, with 2 bases of the junction left unmatched. Germline V gene lookup returns CDR1 SGDLS and CDR2 YYNGEE. The CDR3 extends over 15 amino acids. The CDR3 loop reads CASSEGTSGGNEQFF. In nucleotides, the CDR3 is TGTGCCAGCAGCGAAGGGACTAGCGGGGGGAATGAGCAGTTCTTC.

The chain recombines TRBV5-1 with TRBJ2-1; possible D gene TRBD2, 5 bases. Germline loops: CDR1 SGHRS, CDR2 YFSETQ. Trimming removed 2 bases from V and 8 bases from J, with 17 bases in between. This CDR3 has 15 residues. The CDR3, as DNA: TGCGCCAGCAGCTTACTGGACCAGCGGATTGATGAGCAGTTCTTC. It encodes CASSLLDQRIDEQFF.

The chain joins TRBV21-1 to TRBJ1-3. TRBV21-1 constitutes a pseudogene. The CDR3 runs to 16 residues. The CDR3 reads CASSKGQRISGNTIYF. The CDR3 DNA sequence: TGTGCCAGCAGCAAAGGGCAGAGGATCTCTGGAAACACCATATATTTT.

The V and J genes are TRBV7-3 and TRBJ2-1; 9 nucleotides align to TRBD2. Trimming cost V 5 bases and J 3 bases; bases outside gene matches: 5. Germline V lookup: CDR1 SGHTA, CDR2 FQGTGA. The CDR3 runs to 15 residues. CDR3 in DNA: TGTGCCAGCAGCCCCGCGGGGGGGGACTACAATGAGCAGTTCTTC. Protein sequence: CASSPAGGDYNEQFF.

This chain connects TRBV10-3 to TRBJ2-1; 7 bases map to TRBD2. The ends lost 3 bases at V and 8 bases at J; junction bases unmatched: 10. CDR3 length: 15 amino acids. CDR1 is ENHRY, CDR2 SYGVKD, per germline. This CDR3 reads CAISDRRLARDEQFF. The CDR3 nucleotides read TGTGCCATCAGTGACAGGAGACTAGCAAGGGATGAGCAGTTCTTC.